The sequence of this TCR beta chain was determined in a study of human T cells and chemical hapten exposure. This clonotype came up many times. Its specificity is unknown. Overall study findings and caveats: With regard to DPC sensitization, TCRs above 1 in 1000 frequency did not change.

Attachment of unique molecular identifiers to individual cDNA molecules was performed in the library. In the original analysis: Per-sample TCR counts ranged from about 23,224 to 750,000, median 95,638. TCRdb re-called the RACE reads through MiXCR, storing one row per CDR3 protein. The V and J calls and clone size are TCRdb's, not the authors'. The sample has 25,000 to 35,000 distinct CDR3 sequences; approximately 7.4% are singletons. Germline CDR1 reads SGHRS; CDR2 reads YFSETQ. The CDR3 runs to 14 residues. V was clipped by 4 bases and J by 0 bases, with 10 bases between them. Sample time point: healthy volunteer bleed at 2 weeks. Unfractionated whole blood was the source of the extracted total RNA.

The chain has TRBV5-1 and TRBJ1-1; D call uncertain. Sequencing used whole blood. This TCR came from a human donor in good health. Some clones in this sample may be carry-over from other donors' samples. DNA of the CDR3: TGCGCCAGCAGCCAAACACCGATGAACACTGAAGCTTTCTTT. It translates to CASSQTPMNTEAFF.